This entry is about one T cell receptor (beta chain). Its antigen is not identified. Production of TCR cDNA was by 5'RACE template switching, which also added a universal primer site and UMIs. TCRdb independently ran MiXCR on the 5' RACE reads; one entry per CDR3 protein. Of around 610,000 distinct CDR3 sequences listed, approximately 15% are singletons. The data belong to a study of T cells after yellow fever vaccination. General observations from the study: Among all clonotypes, a small share was observed in both CD4 and CD8 compartments. At 95% to 98% for CD4 and approximately 88% for CD8, most primary-vaccination clones showed up again after the booster.

The sequence was collected from a man between 25 and 39 years old who received the YFV17D yellow fever vaccine. The source was PBMCs, collected on the day of the yellow fever booster vaccination.

The CDR3 DNA follows: TGTGCCAGCAGCTTAACTTCGGGACAGGGATCCTACGAGCAGTACTTC. Protein: CASSLTSGQGSYEQYF. The chain joins TRBV7-3 to TRBJ2-7; 9 bases are shared with TRBD1. V shed 0 bases and J 1 base; nucleotides not matched to a gene: 4. The CDR3 contains 16 residues. Germline lookup yields CDR1 SGHTA and CDR2 FQGTGA.